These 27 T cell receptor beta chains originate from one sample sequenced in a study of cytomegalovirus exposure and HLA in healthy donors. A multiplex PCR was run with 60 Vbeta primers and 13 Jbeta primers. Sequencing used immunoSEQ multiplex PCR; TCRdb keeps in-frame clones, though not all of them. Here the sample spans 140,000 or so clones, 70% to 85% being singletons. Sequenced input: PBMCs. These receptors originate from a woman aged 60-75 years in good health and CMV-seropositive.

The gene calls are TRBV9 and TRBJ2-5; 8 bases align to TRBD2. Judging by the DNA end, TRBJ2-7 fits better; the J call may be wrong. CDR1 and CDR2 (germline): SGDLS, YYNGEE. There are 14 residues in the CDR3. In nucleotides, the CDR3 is TGTGCCAGCAGCGTAGCCAGCGGGAGACACGAGCAGTACTTC. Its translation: CASSVASGRHEQYF.

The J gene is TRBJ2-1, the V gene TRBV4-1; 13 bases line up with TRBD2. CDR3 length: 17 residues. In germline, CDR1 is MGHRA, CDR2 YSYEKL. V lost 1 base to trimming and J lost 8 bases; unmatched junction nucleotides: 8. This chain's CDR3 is CASSQARLAGGFYEQFF. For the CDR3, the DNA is TGCGCCAGCAGCCAAGCCCGACTAGCGGGAGGTTTCTATGAGCAGTTCTTC.

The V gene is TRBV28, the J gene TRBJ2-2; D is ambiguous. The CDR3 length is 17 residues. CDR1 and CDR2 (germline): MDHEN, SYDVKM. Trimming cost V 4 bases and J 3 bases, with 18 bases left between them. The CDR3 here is CASSSPPPFSHTGELFF. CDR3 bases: TGTGCCAGCAGTTCCCCTCCCCCTTTTAGCCACACCGGGGAGCTGTTTTTT.

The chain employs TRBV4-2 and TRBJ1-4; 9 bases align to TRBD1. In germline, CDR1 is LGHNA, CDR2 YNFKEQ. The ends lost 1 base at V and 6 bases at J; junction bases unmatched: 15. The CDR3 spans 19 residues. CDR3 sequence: CASSQVLDRGSVFDEKLFF. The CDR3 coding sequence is TGTGCCAGCAGCCAAGTCCTGGACAGGGGCAGCGTATTCGATGAAAAACTGTTTTTT.

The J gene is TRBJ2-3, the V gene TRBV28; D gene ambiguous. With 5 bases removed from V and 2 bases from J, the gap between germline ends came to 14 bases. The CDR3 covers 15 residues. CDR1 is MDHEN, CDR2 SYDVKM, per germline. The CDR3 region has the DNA TGTGCCAGCAGTCTCAGGTCTCCAAACACAGATACGCAGTATTTT. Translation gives CASSLRSPNTDTQYF.

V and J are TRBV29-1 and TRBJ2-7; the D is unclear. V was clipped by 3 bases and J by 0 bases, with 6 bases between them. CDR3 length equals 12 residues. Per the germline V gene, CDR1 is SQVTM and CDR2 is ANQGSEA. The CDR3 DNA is TGCAGCGTTGATACGGGCTCCTACGAGCAGTACTTC. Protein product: CSVDTGSYEQYF.

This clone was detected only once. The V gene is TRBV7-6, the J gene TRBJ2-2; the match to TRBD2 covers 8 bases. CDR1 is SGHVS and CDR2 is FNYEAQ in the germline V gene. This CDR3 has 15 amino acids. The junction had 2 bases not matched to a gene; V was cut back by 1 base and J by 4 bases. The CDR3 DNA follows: TGTGCCAGCAGCTTAGAACTAGCGGCCACCGGGGAGCTGTTTTTT. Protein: CASSLELAATGELFF.

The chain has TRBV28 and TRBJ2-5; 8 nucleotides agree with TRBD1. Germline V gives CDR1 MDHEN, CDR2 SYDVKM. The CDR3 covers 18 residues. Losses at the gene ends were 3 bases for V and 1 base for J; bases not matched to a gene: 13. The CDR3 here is CASSFGYRTGLVQETQYF. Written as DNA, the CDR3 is TGTGCCAGCAGTTTTGGGTATCGGACAGGGCTAGTCCAAGAGACCCAGTACTTC. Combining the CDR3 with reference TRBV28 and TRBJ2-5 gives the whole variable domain DVKVTQSSRYLVKRTGEKVFLECVQDMDHENMFWYRQDPGLGLRLIYFSYDVKMKEKGDIPEGYSVSREKKERFSLILESASTNQTSMYLCASSFGYRTGLVQETQYFGPGTRLLVL.

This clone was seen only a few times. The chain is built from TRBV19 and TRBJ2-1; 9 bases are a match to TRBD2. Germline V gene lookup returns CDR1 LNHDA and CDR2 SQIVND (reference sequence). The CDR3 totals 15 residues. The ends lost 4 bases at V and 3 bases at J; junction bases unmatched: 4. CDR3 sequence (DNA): TGTGCCAGTAGTAGAGTAGCGGGAGTCTACAATGAGCAGTTCTTC. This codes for CASSRVAGVYNEQFF.

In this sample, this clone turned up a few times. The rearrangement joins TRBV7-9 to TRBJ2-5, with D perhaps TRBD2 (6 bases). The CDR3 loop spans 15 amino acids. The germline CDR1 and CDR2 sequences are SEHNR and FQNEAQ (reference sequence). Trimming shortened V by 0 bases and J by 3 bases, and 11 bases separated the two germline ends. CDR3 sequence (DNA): TGTGCCAGCAGCTTAGCGCGAGGGGAGGAAGAGACCCAGTACTTC. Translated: CASSLARGEEETQYF. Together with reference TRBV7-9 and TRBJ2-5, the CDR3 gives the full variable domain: DTGVSQNPRHKITKRGQNVTFRCDPISEHNRLYWYRQTLGQGPEFLTYFQNEAQLEKSRLLSDRFSAERPKGSFSTLEIQRTEQGDSAMYLCASSLARGEEETQYFGPGTRLLVL.

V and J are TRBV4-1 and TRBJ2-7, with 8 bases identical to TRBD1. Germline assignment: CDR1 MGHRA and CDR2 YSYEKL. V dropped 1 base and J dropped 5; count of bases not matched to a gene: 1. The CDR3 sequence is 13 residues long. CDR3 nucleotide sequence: TGCGCCAGCAGCCAAGCAGGGGGCCACGAGCAGTACTTC. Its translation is CASSQAGGHEQYF.

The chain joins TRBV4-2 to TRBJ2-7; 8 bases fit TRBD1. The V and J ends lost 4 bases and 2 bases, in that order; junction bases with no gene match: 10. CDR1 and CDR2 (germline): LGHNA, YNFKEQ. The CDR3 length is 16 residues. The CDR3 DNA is TGTGCCAGCAGCCCACTTGGGGGGACAGGAGCCTACGAGCAGTACTTC. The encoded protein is CASSPLGGTGAYEQYF.

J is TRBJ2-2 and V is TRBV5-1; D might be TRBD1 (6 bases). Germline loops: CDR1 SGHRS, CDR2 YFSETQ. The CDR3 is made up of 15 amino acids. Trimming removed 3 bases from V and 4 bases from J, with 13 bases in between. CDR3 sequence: CASSWGRVGTGELFF. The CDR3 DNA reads TGCGCCAGCAGCTGGGGGCGTGTGGGCACCGGGGAGCTGTTTTTT.

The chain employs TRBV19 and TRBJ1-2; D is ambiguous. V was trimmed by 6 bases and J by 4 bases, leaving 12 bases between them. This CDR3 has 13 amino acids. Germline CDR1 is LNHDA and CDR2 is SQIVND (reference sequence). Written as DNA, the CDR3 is TGTGCCAGTAGACCTCGGGAGATCTATGGCTACACCTTC. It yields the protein CASRPREIYGYTF.

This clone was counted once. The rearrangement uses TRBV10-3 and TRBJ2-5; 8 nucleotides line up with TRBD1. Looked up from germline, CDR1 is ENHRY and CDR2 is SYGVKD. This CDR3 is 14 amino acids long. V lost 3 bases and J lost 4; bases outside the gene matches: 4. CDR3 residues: CAISDRGLRETQYF. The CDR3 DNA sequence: TGTGCCATCAGTGACAGGGGGCTAAGAGAGACCCAGTACTTC.

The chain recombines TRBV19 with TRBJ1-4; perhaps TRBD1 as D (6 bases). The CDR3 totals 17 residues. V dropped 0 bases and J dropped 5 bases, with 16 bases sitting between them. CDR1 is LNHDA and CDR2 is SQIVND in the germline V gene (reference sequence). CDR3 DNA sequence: TGTGCCAGTAGTATAGAACGAATAGGGGGAACCAATGAAAAACTGTTTTTT. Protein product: CASSIERIGGTNEKLFF.

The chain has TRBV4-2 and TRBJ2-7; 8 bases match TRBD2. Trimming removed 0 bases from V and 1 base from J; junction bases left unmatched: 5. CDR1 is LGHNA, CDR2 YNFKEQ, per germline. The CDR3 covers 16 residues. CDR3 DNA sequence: TGTGCCAGCAGCCAAGATAGAGAGCGGGGGTCCTACGAGCAGTACTTC. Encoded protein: CASSQDRERGSYEQYF.

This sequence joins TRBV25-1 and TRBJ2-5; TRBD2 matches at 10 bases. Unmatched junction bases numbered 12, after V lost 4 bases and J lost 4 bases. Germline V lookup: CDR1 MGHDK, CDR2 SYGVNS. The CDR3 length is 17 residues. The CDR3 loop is CASSGSAGAGGGETQYF. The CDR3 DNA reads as TGTGCCAGCAGTGGGAGTGCGGGAGCGGGAGGGGGAGAGACCCAGTACTTC.

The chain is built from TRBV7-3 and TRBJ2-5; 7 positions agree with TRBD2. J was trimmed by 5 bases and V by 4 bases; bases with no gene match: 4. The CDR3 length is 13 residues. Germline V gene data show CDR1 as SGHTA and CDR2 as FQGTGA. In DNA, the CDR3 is TGTGCCAGCAGCTCTACTAGCGAGGAGACCCAGTACTTC. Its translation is CASSSTSEETQYF.

The chain's CDR3 is CASRFVLGELFF. The DNA of the CDR3 is TGTGCCAGCCGGTTCGTCCTGGGGGAGCTGTTTTTT. The gene calls are TRBV7-2 and TRBJ2-2; D unclear. CDR1 and CDR2 (germline): SGHTA, FQGNSA. This CDR3 region has 12 residues. Deletions cut 8 bases from V and 8 bases from J, with 12 bases between.

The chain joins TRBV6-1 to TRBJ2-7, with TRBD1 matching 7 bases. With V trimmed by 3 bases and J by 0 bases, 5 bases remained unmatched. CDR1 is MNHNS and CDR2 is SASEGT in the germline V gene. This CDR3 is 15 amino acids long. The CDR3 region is CASSDADRLSYEQYF. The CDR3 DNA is TGTGCCAGCAGTGACGCGGACAGGCTCTCCTACGAGCAGTACTTC.

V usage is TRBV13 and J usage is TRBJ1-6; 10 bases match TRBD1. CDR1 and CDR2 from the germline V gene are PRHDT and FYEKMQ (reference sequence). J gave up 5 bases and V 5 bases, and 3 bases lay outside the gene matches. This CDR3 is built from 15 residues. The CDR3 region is CASSATGGNNSPLHF. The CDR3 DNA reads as TGTGCCAGCAGCGCGACAGGGGGCAATAATTCACCCCTCCACTTT.

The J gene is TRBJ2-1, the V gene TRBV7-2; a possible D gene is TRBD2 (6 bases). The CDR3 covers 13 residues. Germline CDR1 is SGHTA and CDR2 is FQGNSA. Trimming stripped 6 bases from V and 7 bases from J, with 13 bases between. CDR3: CASRAAGINEQFF. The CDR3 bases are TGTGCCAGCAGGGCGGCGGGAATAAATGAGCAGTTCTTC. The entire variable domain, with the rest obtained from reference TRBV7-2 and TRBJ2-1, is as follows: GAGVSQSPSNKVTEKGKDVELRCDPISGHTALYWYRQSLGQGLEFLIYFQGNSAPDKSGLPSDRFSAERTGGSVSTLTIQRTQQEDSAVYLCASRAAGINEQFFGPGTRLTVL.

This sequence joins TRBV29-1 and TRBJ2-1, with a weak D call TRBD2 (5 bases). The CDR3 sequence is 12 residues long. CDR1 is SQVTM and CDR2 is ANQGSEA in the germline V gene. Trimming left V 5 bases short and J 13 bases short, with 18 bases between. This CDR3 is CSVREIRSEQFF. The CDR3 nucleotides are TGCAGCGTTCGGGAAATTCGAAGCGAACAGTTCTTC.

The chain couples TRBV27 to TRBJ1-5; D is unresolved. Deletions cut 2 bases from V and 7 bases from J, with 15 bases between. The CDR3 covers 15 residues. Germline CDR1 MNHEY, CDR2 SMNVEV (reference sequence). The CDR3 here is CASSLGAVSGQPQHF. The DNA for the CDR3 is TGTGCCAGCAGTTTAGGAGCAGTCTCGGGACAGCCCCAGCATTTT.

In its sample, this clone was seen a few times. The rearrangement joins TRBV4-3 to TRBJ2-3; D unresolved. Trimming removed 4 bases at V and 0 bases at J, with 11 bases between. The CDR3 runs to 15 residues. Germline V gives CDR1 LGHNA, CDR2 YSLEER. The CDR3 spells CASSPTVASTDTQYF. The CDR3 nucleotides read TGCGCCAGCAGCCCGACGGTAGCTAGCACAGATACGCAGTATTTT.

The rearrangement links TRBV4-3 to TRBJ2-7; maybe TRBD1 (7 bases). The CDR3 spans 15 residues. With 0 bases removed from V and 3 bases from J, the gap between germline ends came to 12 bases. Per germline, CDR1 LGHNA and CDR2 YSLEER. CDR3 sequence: CASSQDFQGGYEQYF. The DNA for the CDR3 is TGCGCCAGCAGCCAAGATTTCCAGGGGGGCTACGAGCAGTACTTC.